This TCR beta chain was obtained from a study of blood T cell repertoires in COVID-19. Study-wide context: COVID-19 samples from acute and convalescent phases originated in the United States, Italy and Spain.

Losses at the gene ends were 5 bases for V and 1 base for J; bases not matched to a gene: 2. CDR3 length: 13 amino acids. The germline V gene has CDR1 SNHLY and CDR2 FYNNEI. TCRdb's table, derived via immunoSEQ multiplex PCR, lists solely in-frame clones and lacks some. The sample records about 76,000 clones, 75% to 90% being singletons. The chain employs TRBV2 and TRBJ2-7, with 7 bases fitting TRBD1. What was sequenced was peripheral blood. This TCR came from a human donor in a cohort sampled during active COVID-19. CDR3 in DNA: TGTGCCAGCAGTCGACAGGGATCCTACGAGCAGTACTTC. Its translation: CASSRQGSYEQYF.